These 25 T cell receptor beta chains came from one sample sequenced in a study of radiotherapy plus CTLA-4 blockade in lung cancer. Repertoires were generated with immunoSEQ multiplex PCR, while TCRdb's copy carries only in-frame clones and drops some. There are roughly 71,000 clones in the sample; roughly 80% occur only once, and under 9% lies in the top ten. Sequenced here: peripheral blood, sampled from a patient treated with radiotherapy plus ipilimumab. The receptors stem from a human donor with non-small cell lung cancer who had a complete response to radiotherapy plus ipilimumab.

The chain uses TRBV7-8 and TRBJ2-3, with D tentatively TRBD1 (5 bases). The CDR3 spans 15 residues. The germline V and J ends were trimmed by 2 bases and 6 bases, with 15 bases remaining between them. CDR1 and CDR2 from the germline V gene are SGHVS and FQNEAQ. The CDR3 protein is CASSLFSGIGDTQYF. The CDR3 DNA reads TGTGCCAGCAGCTTATTTTCAGGGATAGGGGATACGCAGTATTTT.

This clone was picked up a small number of times. V and J are TRBV6-1 and TRBJ2-5; the D gene could be TRBD1 or TRBD2 (5 bases each). Trimming stripped 7 bases from V and 1 base from J, with 16 bases between. Germline values: CDR1 MNHNS, CDR2 SASEGT. The length of the CDR3 is 15 residues. The CDR3 DNA sequence: TGTGCCAGCACTCTGGGCGAGGGGTTCCAAGAGACCCAGTACTTC. Amino acid sequence: CASTLGEGFQETQYF.

This clone was counted a single time. This chain connects TRBV14 to TRBJ2-2; D unresolved. Germline lookup yields CDR1 SGHDN and CDR2 FVKESK. The CDR3 runs 15 residues. With 2 bases removed from V and 1 base from J, the gap between germline ends came to 8 bases. CDR3 amino acids: CASSQYSGNTGELFF. CDR3 DNA: TGTGCCAGCAGCCAATATTCCGGGAACACCGGGGAGCTGTTTTTT.

The chain recombines TRBV4-1 with TRBJ2-1; no definite D call. Germline V CDR1 and CDR2: MGHRA, YSYEKL. CDR3 length: 15 amino acids. V dropped 3 bases and J dropped 2 bases, with 11 bases sitting between them. The CDR3 loop is CASSHQTATYNEQFF. The DNA of the CDR3 is TGCGCCAGCAGCCACCAGACGGCCACCTACAATGAGCAGTTCTTC.

This chain joins TRBV5-4 and TRBJ2-7; no definite D call. V was cut by 0 bases and J by 4 bases, with 8 bases left in between. The V gene's germline CDR1 is SGHNT and CDR2 YYREEE (reference sequence). CDR3 length: 13 residues. CDR3 in amino acids: CASSLAEGYEQYF. DNA for the CDR3: TGTGCCAGCAGCTTGGCGGAAGGGTACGAGCAGTACTTC. Full variable domain (remainder filled in from reference TRBV5-4 and TRBJ2-7): ETGVTQSPTHLIKTRGQQVTLRCSSQSGHNTVSWYQQALGQGPQFIFQYYREEENGRGNFPPRFSGLQFPNYSSELNVNALELDDSALYLCASSLAEGYEQYFGPGTRLTVT.

The chain carries TRBV6-1 and TRBJ2-5, with 8 bases matching TRBD2. V dropped 7 bases and J dropped 4; count of bases not matched to a gene: 8. Germline CDR1 MNHNS, CDR2 SASEGT. This CDR3 has 14 residues. The CDR3 is CASNSGGGTETQYF. The CDR3 DNA sequence: TGTGCCAGCAACTCCGGGGGGGGCACAGAGACCCAGTACTTC.

The chain is built from TRBV9 and TRBJ2-6, with a possible D match to TRBD1 (6 bases). The CDR3 has 16 residues. Germline V gene lookup returns CDR1 SGDLS and CDR2 YYNGEE. Deletions cut 4 bases from V and 3 bases from J, with 14 bases between. CDR3 nucleotide sequence: TGTGCCAGCAGCACCGAGGAAGGGGGTGGGGCCAACGTCCTGACTTTC. It encodes CASSTEEGGGANVLTF.

The rearrangement uses TRBV28 and TRBJ1-5, with D possibly matching TRBD1 (6 bases). Germline V gene sequence: CDR1 MDHEN, CDR2 SYDVKM. This CDR3 comprises 16 residues. V lost 7 bases and J 2 bases, leaving 18 bases between the germline ends. The CDR3 loop is CASILGGVWGNQPQHF. The CDR3 DNA reads as TGTGCCAGCATCTTAGGGGGGGTATGGGGCAATCAGCCCCAGCATTTT.

The chain joins TRBV7-2 to TRBJ2-3, with TRBD2 as a possible D gene (7 bases). This CDR3 is built from 16 residues. Trimming shortened V by 4 bases and J by 1 base, and 15 bases separated the two germline ends. Germline V gene data show CDR1 as SGHTA and CDR2 as FQGNSA. Here the CDR3 reads CASSSQQGGGTDTQYF. The CDR3 coding sequence is TGTGCCAGCAGCTCACAACAGGGAGGGGGCACAGATACGCAGTATTTT.

This clone was observed a few times. CDR3: CASSIPGRRGSGNTIYF. As DNA, the CDR3 is TGTGCCAGTAGTATCCCTGGGCGGAGAGGCTCTGGAAACACCATATATTTT. This sequence joins TRBV19 and TRBJ1-3; no clear D gene. The CDR3 totals 17 residues. V lost 3 bases, J lost 0 bases, and 15 bases lay in between. Per the germline V gene, CDR1 is LNHDA and CDR2 is SQIVND (reference sequence). Full variable domain (missing parts from reference TRBV19 and TRBJ1-3): DGGITQSPKYLFRKEGQNVTLSCEQNLNHDAMYWYRQDPGQGLRLIYYSQIVNDFQKGDIAEGYSVSREKKESFPLTVTSAQKNPTAFYLCASSIPGRRGSGNTIYFGEGSWLTVV.

The sample holds one count of this clone. The V call is TRBV7-9, the J call TRBJ1-6; TRBD1 agrees at 7 bases. V lost 5 bases and J lost 8; bases outside the gene matches: 6. CDR1 and CDR2 from the germline V gene are SEHNR and FQNEAQ (reference sequence). The CDR3 loop spans 14 amino acids. Here the CDR3 reads CASSQSGQYSPLHF. For the CDR3, the DNA is TGTGCCAGCAGCCAATCGGGACAGTATTCACCCCTCCACTTT.

This sequence joins TRBV6-6 and TRBJ1-3; D unresolved. Trimming shortened V by 6 bases and J by 0 bases, and 12 bases separated the two germline ends. This CDR3 has 15 residues. CDR1 and CDR2 from the germline V gene are MNHNY and SVGAGI (reference sequence). In nucleotides, the CDR3 is TGTGCCAGCAGGGCCCCGGGGTCCTCTGGAAACACCATATATTTT. It encodes CASRAPGSSGNTIYF.

This clone has just a few counts. V is TRBV5-1 and J is TRBJ1-1; D unresolved. The CDR3 extends over 13 amino acids. Germline V CDR1 and CDR2: SGHRS, YFSETQ. The V end lost 4 bases, the J end lost 2 bases, and 9 bases lay between the germline ends. CDR3 bases: TGCGCCAGCAGCCTCCGGGCTAACACTGAAGCTTTCTTT. Protein product: CASSLRANTEAFF.

The CDR3 reads CASSFLAGGGRSYEQYF. CDR3 nucleotide sequence: TGTGCCAGCAGCTTCCTAGCGGGGGGGGGCCGCTCCTACGAGCAGTACTTC. The J gene is TRBJ2-7, the V gene TRBV7-2; 12 bases map to TRBD2. This CDR3 is built from 17 residues. Germline V gene data show CDR1 as SGHTA and CDR2 as FQGNSA. The V segment lost 3 bases and the J segment 0 bases; nucleotides outside the gene matches: 6.

This sequence joins TRBV30 and TRBJ1-2; the D gene is possibly TRBD1 (5 bases). CDR1 GTSNPN and CDR2 SVGIG come from the germline V gene (reference sequence). V was shortened by 0 bases and J by 3 bases, with 8 bases between the two germline ends. The CDR3 contains 13 residues. CDR3 residues: CAWSVQADYGYTF. The DNA for the CDR3 is TGTGCCTGGAGTGTACAGGCCGACTATGGCTACACCTTC.

The CDR3 DNA sequence: TGTGCCAGCAGCTTAGTGAAGTCTGAAGCTTTCTTT. This gives the protein CASSLVKSEAFF. The chain joins TRBV7-2 to TRBJ1-1, with D uncertain. Trimming shortened V by 1 base and J by 6 bases, and 6 bases separated the two germline ends. This CDR3 is 12 amino acids long. CDR1 and CDR2 from the germline V gene are SGHTA and FQGNSA.

This chain links TRBV19 with TRBJ2-4, with 8 bases fitting TRBD2. Germline V gene sequence: CDR1 LNHDA, CDR2 SQIVND (reference sequence). The V segment lost 1 base and the J segment 4 bases; nucleotides outside the gene matches: 3. CDR3 length: 15 residues. CDR3 residues: CASSIGGLEKNIQYF. CDR3 DNA: TGTGCCAGTAGTATAGGGGGACTAGAGAAAAACATTCAGTACTTC.

The chain joins TRBV7-9 to TRBJ2-3; D is possibly TRBD2 (6 bases). V shed 5 bases and J shed 4 bases, with 7 bases lying between them. CDR3 length: 12 amino acids. Germline CDR1 is SEHNR and CDR2 is FQNEAQ (reference sequence). The CDR3 nucleotides read TGTGCCAGCAGCCCGGGGGCAGATACGCAGTATTTT. Translating it yields CASSPGADTQYF. Drawing the rest from reference TRBV7-9 and TRBJ2-3, the complete variable domain is DTGVSQNPRHKITKRGQNVTFRCDPISEHNRLYWYRQTLGQGPEFLTYFQNEAQLEKSRLLSDRFSAERPKGSFSTLEIQRTEQGDSAMYLCASSPGADTQYFGPGTRLTVL.

The gene calls are TRBV7-9 and TRBJ2-3; TRBD2 aligns across 11 bases. Germline CDR1 is SEHNR and CDR2 is FQNEAQ (reference sequence). V lost 1 base to trimming and J lost 6 bases; unmatched junction nucleotides: 9. CDR3 length equals 17 residues. The CDR3 spells CASSLGAGTSGRDTQYF. In DNA form, the CDR3 reads TGTGCCAGCAGCTTAGGGGCCGGGACTAGCGGTAGGGATACGCAGTATTTT.

V usage is TRBV5-6 and J usage is TRBJ1-2, with a tentative D call TRBD1 (5 bases). Trimming left V 6 bases short and J 6 bases short, with 21 bases between. Germline assignment: CDR1 SGHDT and CDR2 YYEEEE. The CDR3 contains 15 residues. CDR3 DNA: TGTGCCAGCAACCAAAGGGTATGGGACTTCCATGGCTACACCTTC. Encoded protein: CASNQRVWDFHGYTF.

CDR3: CASSMGRTSGANVLTF. DNA for the CDR3: TGTGCCAGTAGTATGGGAAGAACCTCTGGGGCCAACGTCCTGACTTTC. V and J are TRBV19 and TRBJ2-6; D remains ambiguous. CDR1 is LNHDA and CDR2 is SQIVND in the germline V gene (reference sequence). Trimming took off 3 bases at V and 0 bases at J, with 9 bases between the two ends. The length of the CDR3 is 16 residues.

This clone turned up a few times. This chain uses TRBV6-6 with TRBJ2-6; TRBD1 is a possible D gene (6 bases). This CDR3 region has 14 residues. In germline, CDR1 is MNHNY, CDR2 SVGAGI (reference sequence). Trimming stripped 7 bases from V and 4 bases from J, with 11 bases between. The chain's CDR3 is CASTQGSGANVLTF. The CDR3 DNA is TGTGCCAGCACACAGGGTTCCGGGGCCAACGTCCTGACTTTC.

This chain links TRBV29-1 with TRBJ1-2, with D hard to call. From germline, CDR1 is SQVTM and CDR2 ANQGSEA. The CDR3 is 10 residues long. V gave up 0 bases and J gave up 8 bases, with 4 bases separating them. As DNA, the CDR3 is TGCAGCGTTGAAGACGGGGGCTACACCTTC. Its protein is CSVEDGGYTF.

The chain combines TRBV9 with TRBJ2-2; TRBD1 might be the D (6 bases). V gave up 3 bases and J gave up 1 base, with 10 bases separating them. This CDR3 is 15 amino acids long. Germline V CDR1 and CDR2: SGDLS, YYNGEE. The CDR3 DNA is TGTGCCAGCAGCGAAACAGGGAAGAACACCGGGGAGCTGTTTTTT. The encoded protein is CASSETGKNTGELFF. Full variable domain (missing parts from reference TRBV9 and TRBJ2-2): DSGVTQTPKHLITATGQRVTLRCSPRSGDLSVYWYQQSLDQGLQFLIQYYNGEERAKGNILERFSAQQFPDLHSELNLSSLELGDSALYFCASSETGKNTGELFFGEGSRLTVL.

This clone was seen a handful of times. The DNA for the CDR3 is TGCGCCAGCAGCTTCAGGGGACAGGGGGCAGATACGCAGTATTTT. Amino acids: CASSFRGQGADTQYF. V is TRBV5-1 and J is TRBJ2-3, with TRBD1 matching over 11 bases. Looked up from germline, CDR1 is SGHRS and CDR2 is YFSETQ. The V and J ends lost 2 bases and 4 bases, in that order; junction bases with no gene match: 3. This CDR3 spans 15 amino acids.